The next 20 T cell receptor beta chains were all read from a single sample in a study of T cell responses to AZD1222 COVID-19 vaccine (dated by TCRdb to the early 2020s). The time point label corresponds to: baseline before first vaccination. The library was produced with the immunoSEQ multiplex PCR assay. TCRdb stores this immuneACCESS table with in-frame sequences only. Part of the clones is absent; in the studies checked, under half of the shortfall reflects unresolved V genes, and no reason is known for the rest. This sample holds around 100,000 clones; roughly 90% were observed only once. About 1.8% of the sample is taken by the ten largest. Material: peripheral blood, obtained on day 0 of AZD1222 vaccination. All receptors come from an adult in good health.

The V call is TRBV14, the J call TRBJ2-6; weak D call: TRBD2 (5 bases). In germline, CDR1 is SGHDN, CDR2 FVKESK. The CDR3 spans 16 residues. V shed 0 bases and J shed 4 bases, with 10 bases lying between them. Here the CDR3 DNA reads TGTGCCAGCAGCCAAGAGAGGGTTCGGGGGGCCAACGTCCTGACTTTC. Amino acid sequence: CASSQERVRGANVLTF. The full variable domain, its missing parts supplied by reference TRBV14 and TRBJ2-6, is EAGVTQFPSHSVIEKGQTVTLRCDPISGHDNLYWYRRVMGKEIKFLLHFVKESKQDESGMPNNRFLAERTGGTYSTLKVQPAELEDSGVYFCASSQERVRGANVLTFGAGSRLTVL.

J is TRBJ1-2 and V is TRBV20-1; D gene unclear. Per germline, CDR1 DFQATT and CDR2 SNEGSKA (reference sequence). The CDR3 length is 11 residues. Trimming pared 8 bases from V and 4 bases from J, leaving 11 bases between. The CDR3 spells CSLQYIYGYTF. The DNA for the CDR3 is TGCAGTCTACAATACATCTATGGCTACACCTTC.

V usage is TRBV4-1 and J usage is TRBJ1-5; D remains ambiguous. This CDR3 comprises 17 residues. Trimming stripped 0 bases from V and 0 bases from J, with 12 bases between. Germline V gives CDR1 MGHRA, CDR2 YSYEKL. CDR3: CASSQENALFSNQPQHF. The DNA for the CDR3 is TGCGCCAGCAGCCAAGAGAACGCGCTCTTTAGCAATCAGCCCCAGCATTTT.

The chain employs TRBV29-1 and TRBJ1-1, with no clear D. The germline gives CDR1 SQVTM, CDR2 ANQGSEA. The V end lost 8 bases, the J end lost 4 bases, and 11 bases lay between the germline ends. This CDR3 is 11 amino acids long. The CDR3 coding sequence is TGCAGCCCCAGTCAGGTCACTGAAGCTTTCTTT. It yields the protein CSPSQVTEAFF.

The chain links TRBV11-3 to TRBJ2-1, with 7 bases that match TRBD1. Germline CDR1 reads SGHNT; CDR2 reads YENEEA. This CDR3 region has 13 residues. The trim removed 5 bases at V and 7 bases at J, leaving 5 bases unmatched. The CDR3 DNA sequence: TGTGCCAGCAGCCGACAGGGTGTGAATGAGCAGTTCTTC. Amino acid sequence: CASSRQGVNEQFF. Combining the CDR3 with reference TRBV11-3 and TRBJ2-1 gives the whole variable domain EAGVVQSPRYKIIEKKQPVAFWCNPISGHNTLYWYLQNLGQGPELLIRYENEEAVDDSQLPKDRFSAERLKGVDSTLKIQPAELGDSAVYLCASSRQGVNEQFFGPGTRLTVL.

This clone was picked up a small number of times. V and J are TRBV7-9 and TRBJ2-1; 7 nucleotides line up with TRBD2. This CDR3 comprises 14 residues. The ends lost 6 bases at V and 6 bases at J; junction bases unmatched: 8. The germline CDR1 and CDR2 sequences are SEHNR and FQNEAQ (reference sequence). In DNA form, the CDR3 reads TGTGCCAGCAGGCCACGGACTAGTTTCAATGAGCAGTTCTTC. It codes for CASRPRTSFNEQFF.

This chain joins TRBV6-5 and TRBJ2-5; maybe TRBD2 (5 bases). The CDR3 has 14 amino acids. The germline V gene encodes CDR1 MNHEY and CDR2 SVGAGI. The V end lost 3 bases, the J end lost 0 bases, and 8 bases lay between the germline ends. CDR3 sequence: CASSYGEYQETQYF. The CDR3 nucleotides are TGTGCCAGCAGTTATGGGGAGTACCAAGAGACCCAGTACTTC.

CDR3 loop: CASSSLQSWEGPGVETQYF. CDR3 coding DNA: TGTGCCAGCAGCTCGCTCCAGAGTTGGGAGGGCCCGGGAGTTGAGACCCAGTACTTC. The gene calls are TRBV21-1 and TRBJ2-5; the table calls TRBD2, which could not be checked here. TRBV21-1 is shown as a pseudogene. The CDR3 extends over 19 amino acids.

In DNA, the CDR3 is TGTGCCAGCAGCTTGGGACCAGCCGGAAACACCATATATTTT. Its translation: CASSLGPAGNTIYF. This rearrangement joins TRBV7-2 to TRBJ1-3; tentatively, D is TRBD1 (5 bases). Germline lookup yields CDR1 SGHTA and CDR2 FQGNSA. Between the trimmed V and J ends, which lost 3 bases and 4 bases, there was a span of 10 bases. This CDR3 contains 14 residues.

The chain combines TRBV4-2 with TRBJ1-3, with a weak D call TRBD1 (6 bases). CDR3 length equals 18 residues. Germline values: CDR1 LGHNA, CDR2 YNFKEQ. V was cut by 0 bases and J by 4 bases, with 19 bases left in between. The CDR3 sequence is CASSQERNRGAVGNTIYF. The CDR3 nucleotides are TGTGCCAGCAGCCAAGAACGGAATCGGGGGGCGGTCGGAAACACCATATATTTT.

This rearrangement joins TRBV19 to TRBJ2-5; D remains unclear. Per the germline V gene, CDR1 is LNHDA and CDR2 is SQIVND (reference sequence). V lost 1 base and J lost 1, with 10 bases in between. This CDR3 has 15 amino acids. The CDR3 nucleotides are TGTGCCAGTAGTATAGTAGGGCAACCCCAAGAGACCCAGTACTTC. Amino acids: CASSIVGQPQETQYF. Together with reference TRBV19 and TRBJ2-5, the CDR3 gives the full variable domain: DGGITQSPKYLFRKEGQNVTLSCEQNLNHDAMYWYRQDPGQGLRLIYYSQIVNDFQKGDIAEGYSVSREKKESFPLTVTSAQKNPTAFYLCASSIVGQPQETQYFGPGTRLLVL.

The rearrangement uses TRBV2 and TRBJ1-5, with a possible D match to TRBD1 (5 bases). From germline, CDR1 is SNHLY and CDR2 FYNNEI. Trimming removed 0 bases from V and 6 bases from J, with 15 bases in between. The CDR3 has 16 residues. CDR3 in amino acids: CASSEALPGGGQPQHF. DNA of the CDR3: TGTGCCAGCAGTGAAGCGCTTCCGGGGGGTGGTCAGCCCCAGCATTTT.

This chain connects TRBV24-1 to TRBJ1-1; possible D gene TRBD1, 5 bases. Per germline, CDR1 KGHDR and CDR2 SFDVKD. The CDR3 length is 16 residues. The ends were cut back, 7 bases at V and 1 base at J, with 18 bases in the middle. In DNA, the CDR3 is TGTGCCACCAGGCCAATCCCGGGACCTCCGAACACTGAAGCTTTCTTT. As protein: CATRPIPGPPNTEAFF.

The V and J genes are TRBV10-3 and TRBJ1-1; 10 positions match TRBD1. Losses at the gene ends were 11 bases for V and 4 bases for J; bases not matched to a gene: 13. Germline V gives CDR1 ENHRY, CDR2 SYGVKD. The CDR3 is 15 residues long. CDR3 protein: CASRDRGISGTEAFF. CDR3 nucleotide sequence: TGTGCCTCCCGGGACAGGGGCATTAGTGGCACTGAAGCTTTCTTT.

J is TRBJ1-5 and V is TRBV5-8; no clear D. V shed 0 bases and J shed 7 bases, with 8 bases lying between them. This CDR3 spans 13 amino acids. Germline V gene lookup returns CDR1 SGHTS and CDR2 YDEGEE. The DNA of the CDR3 is TGTGCCAGCAGCTTGGAGACGGGGCAGCCCCAGCATTTT. This codes for CASSLETGQPQHF.

The chain employs TRBV2 and TRBJ2-1; D is unresolved. This CDR3 comprises 12 residues. Trimming stripped 6 bases from V and 6 bases from J, with 9 bases between. CDR1 is SNHLY and CDR2 is FYNNEI in the germline V gene. CDR3 in amino acids: CASRQTGNEQFF. The CDR3 region has the DNA TGTGCCAGCAGACAGACTGGCAATGAGCAGTTCTTC. The variable domain in full, completed from reference TRBV2 and TRBJ2-1, reads EPEVTQTPSHQVTQMGQEVILRCVPISNHLYFYWYRQILGQKVEFLVSFYNNEISEKSEIFDDQFSVERPDGSNFTLKIRSTKLEDSAMYFCASRQTGNEQFFGPGTRLTVL.

The genes are TRBV25-1 and TRBJ2-5; 9 bases are a match to TRBD1. Germline V lookup: CDR1 MGHDK, CDR2 SYGVNS. The CDR3 sequence is 15 residues long. J was trimmed by 5 bases and V by 3 bases; bases with no gene match: 7. The CDR3 coding sequence is TGTGCCAGCAGTGATGGGACAGGGTCCCTGGAGACCCAGTACTTC. Translation: CASSDGTGSLETQYF. Full variable domain (missing parts from reference TRBV25-1 and TRBJ2-5): EADIYQTPRYLVIGTGKKITLECSQTMGHDKMYWYQQDPGMELHLIHYSYGVNSTEKGDLSSESTVSRIRTEHFPLTLESARPSHTSQYLCASSDGTGSLETQYFGPGTRLLVL.

This rearrangement joins TRBV19 to TRBJ2-1; D not certain. This CDR3 comprises 14 residues. V lost 4 bases and J lost 7, with 14 bases in between. Germline V gives CDR1 LNHDA, CDR2 SQIVND (reference sequence). The CDR3 nucleotides are TGTGCCAGTAGTAGTGGCTACCTGAGGAATGAGCAGTTCTTC. It codes for CASSSGYLRNEQFF.

V usage is TRBV4-1 and J usage is TRBJ2-7, with TRBD2 matching 8 bases. This CDR3 spans 15 amino acids. After removal of 1 base from V and 3 bases from J, the junction contained 5 bases not matched to a gene. Looked up from germline, CDR1 is MGHRA and CDR2 is YSYEKL. CDR3 sequence reads: CASSQGTGTSYEQYF. The CDR3 DNA is TGCGCCAGCAGCCAAGGAACCGGGACTAGCTACGAGCAGTACTTC.

As concerns this clone: The sample holds other DNA sequences that translate to the same CDR3. The CDR3 nucleotides are TGTGCCAGCAGCCCACAGAGGTCCTACGAGCAGTACTTC. Residues: CASSPQRSYEQYF. V gene TRBV7-9 combines with J gene TRBJ2-7; D is undetermined. V lost 5 bases to trimming and J lost 1 base, with 9 bases between them. Germline loops: CDR1 SEHNR, CDR2 FQNEAQ (reference sequence). The CDR3 totals 13 residues.